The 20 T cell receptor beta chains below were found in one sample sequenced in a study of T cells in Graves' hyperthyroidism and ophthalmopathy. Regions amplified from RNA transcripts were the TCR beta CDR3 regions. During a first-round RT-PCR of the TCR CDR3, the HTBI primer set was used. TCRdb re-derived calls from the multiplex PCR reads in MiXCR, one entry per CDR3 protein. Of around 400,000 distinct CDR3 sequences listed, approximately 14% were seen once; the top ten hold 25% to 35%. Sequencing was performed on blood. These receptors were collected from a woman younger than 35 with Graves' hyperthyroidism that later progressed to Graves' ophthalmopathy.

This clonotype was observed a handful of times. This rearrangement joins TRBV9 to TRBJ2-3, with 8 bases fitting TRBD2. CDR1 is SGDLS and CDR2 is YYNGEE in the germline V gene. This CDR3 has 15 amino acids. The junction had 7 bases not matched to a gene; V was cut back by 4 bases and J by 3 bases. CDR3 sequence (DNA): TGTGCCAGCAGCCCTAGGGGACTAGGAACAGATACGCAGTATTTT. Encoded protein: CASSPRGLGTDTQYF.

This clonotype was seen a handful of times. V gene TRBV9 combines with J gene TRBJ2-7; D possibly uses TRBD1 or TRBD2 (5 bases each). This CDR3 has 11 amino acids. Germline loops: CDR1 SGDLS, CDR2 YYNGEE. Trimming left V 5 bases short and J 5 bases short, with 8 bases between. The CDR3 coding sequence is TGTGCCAGCAGTACGGGGCACGAGCAGTACTTC. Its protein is CASSTGHEQYF.

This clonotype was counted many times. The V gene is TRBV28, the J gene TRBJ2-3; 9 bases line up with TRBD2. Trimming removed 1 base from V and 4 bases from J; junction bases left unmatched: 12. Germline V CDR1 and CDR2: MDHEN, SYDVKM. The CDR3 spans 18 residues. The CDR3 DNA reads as TGTGCCAGCAGTTTATCTTTATCGGGCGGGAGGGCCGCAGATACGCAGTATTTT. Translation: CASSLSLSGGRAADTQYF.

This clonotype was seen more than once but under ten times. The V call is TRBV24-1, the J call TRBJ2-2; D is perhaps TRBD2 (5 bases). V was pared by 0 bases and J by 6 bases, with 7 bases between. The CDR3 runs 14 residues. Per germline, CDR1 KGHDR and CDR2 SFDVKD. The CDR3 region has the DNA TGTGCCACCAGTGATTTGCCGGGGTCCGGGGAGCTGTTTTTT. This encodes CATSDLPGSGELFF.

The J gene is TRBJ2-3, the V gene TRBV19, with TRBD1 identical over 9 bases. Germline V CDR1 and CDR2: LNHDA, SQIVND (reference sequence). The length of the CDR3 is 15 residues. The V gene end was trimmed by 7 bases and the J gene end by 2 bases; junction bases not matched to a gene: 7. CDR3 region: CASTDGQGFTDTQYF. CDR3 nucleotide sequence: TGTGCCAGTACCGACGGACAGGGGTTCACAGATACGCAGTATTTT.

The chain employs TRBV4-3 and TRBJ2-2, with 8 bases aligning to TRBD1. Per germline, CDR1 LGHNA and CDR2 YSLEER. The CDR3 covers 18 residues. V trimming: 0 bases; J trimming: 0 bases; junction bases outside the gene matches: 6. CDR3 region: CASSQDLTGGTNTGELFF. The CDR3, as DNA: TGCGCCAGCAGCCAAGATCTAACAGGGGGTACGAACACCGGGGAGCTGTTTTTT.

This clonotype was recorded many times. The CDR3 region is CASEGWGGNYGYTF. The CDR3 DNA reads TGTGCCAGTGAGGGCTGGGGTGGGAACTATGGCTACACCTTC. The gene calls are TRBV28 and TRBJ1-2, with unresolved D. The CDR3 has 14 residues. Germline loops: CDR1 MDHEN, CDR2 SYDVKM. V was trimmed by 9 bases and J by 2 bases, leaving 16 bases between them.

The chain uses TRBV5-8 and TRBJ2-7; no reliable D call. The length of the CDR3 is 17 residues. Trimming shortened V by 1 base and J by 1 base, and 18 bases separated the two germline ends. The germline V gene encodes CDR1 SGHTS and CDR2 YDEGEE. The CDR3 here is CASSLYTLLTYSYEQYF. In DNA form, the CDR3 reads TGTGCCAGCAGCTTGTATACTCTCCTAACCTATTCCTACGAGCAGTACTTC.

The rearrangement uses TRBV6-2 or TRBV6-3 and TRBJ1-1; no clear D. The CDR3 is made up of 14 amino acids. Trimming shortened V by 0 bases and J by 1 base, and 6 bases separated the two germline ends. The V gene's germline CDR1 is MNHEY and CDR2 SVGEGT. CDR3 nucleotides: TGTGCCAGCAGTTACTCGAGGACGAACACTGAAGCTTTCTTT. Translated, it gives CASSYSRTNTEAFF.

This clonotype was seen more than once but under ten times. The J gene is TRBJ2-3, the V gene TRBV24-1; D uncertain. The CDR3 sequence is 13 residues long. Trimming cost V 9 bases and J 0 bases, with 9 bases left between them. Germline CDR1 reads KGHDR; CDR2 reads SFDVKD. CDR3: CATDGPSTDTQYF. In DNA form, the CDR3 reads TGTGCCACCGACGGGCCCAGCACAGATACGCAGTATTTT.

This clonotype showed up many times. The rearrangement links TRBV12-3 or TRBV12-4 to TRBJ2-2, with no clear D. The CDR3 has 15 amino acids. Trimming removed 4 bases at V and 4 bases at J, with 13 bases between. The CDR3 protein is CASSSIGRGTGELFF. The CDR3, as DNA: TGTGCCAGCAGTTCTATTGGGCGTGGCACCGGGGAGCTGTTTTTT.

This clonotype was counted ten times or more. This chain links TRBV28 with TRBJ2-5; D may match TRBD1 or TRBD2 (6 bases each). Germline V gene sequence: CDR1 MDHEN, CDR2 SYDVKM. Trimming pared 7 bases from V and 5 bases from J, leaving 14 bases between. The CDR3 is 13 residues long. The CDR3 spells CASTQRGPETQYF. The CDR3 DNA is TGTGCCAGCACCCAACGGGGGCCGGAGACCCAGTACTTC.

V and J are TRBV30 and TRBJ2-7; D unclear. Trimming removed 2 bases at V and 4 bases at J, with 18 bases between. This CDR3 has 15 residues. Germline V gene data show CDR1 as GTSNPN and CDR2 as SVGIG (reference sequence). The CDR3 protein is CAWSLDILHWYEQYF. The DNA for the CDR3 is TGTGCCTGGAGTCTTGACATCCTTCATTGGTACGAGCAGTACTTC. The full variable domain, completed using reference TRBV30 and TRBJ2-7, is SQTIHQWPATLVQPVGSPLSLECTVEGTSNPNLYWYRQAAGRGLQLLFYSVGIGQISSEVPQNLSASRPQDRQFILSSKKLLLSDSGFYLCAWSLDILHWYEQYFGPGTRLTVT.

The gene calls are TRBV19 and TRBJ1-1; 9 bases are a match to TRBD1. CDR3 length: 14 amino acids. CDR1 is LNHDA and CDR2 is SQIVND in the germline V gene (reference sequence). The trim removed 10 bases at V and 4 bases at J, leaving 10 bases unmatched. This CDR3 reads CATRTGTGPTEAFF. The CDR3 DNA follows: TGTGCCACTCGCACCGGGACAGGGCCCACTGAAGCTTTCTTT. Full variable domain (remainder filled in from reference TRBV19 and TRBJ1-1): DGGITQSPKYLFRKEGQNVTLSCEQNLNHDAMYWYRQDPGQGLRLIYYSQIVNDFQKGDIAEGYSVSREKKESFPLTVTSAQKNPTAFYLCATRTGTGPTEAFFGQGTRLTVV.

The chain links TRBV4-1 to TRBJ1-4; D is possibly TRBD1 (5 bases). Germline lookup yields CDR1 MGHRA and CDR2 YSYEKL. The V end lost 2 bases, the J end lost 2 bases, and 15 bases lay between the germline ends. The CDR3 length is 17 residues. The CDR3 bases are TGCGCCAGCAGCCAATTCCAGGGCCGATTTACTAATGAAAAACTGTTTTTT. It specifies CASSQFQGRFTNEKLFF.

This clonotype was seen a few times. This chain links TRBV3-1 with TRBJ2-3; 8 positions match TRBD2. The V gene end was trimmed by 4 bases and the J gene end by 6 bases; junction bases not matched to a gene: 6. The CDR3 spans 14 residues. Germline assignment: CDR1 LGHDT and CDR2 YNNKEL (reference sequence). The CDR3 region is CASSRAGVGDTQYF. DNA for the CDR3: TGTGCCAGCAGCCGAGCGGGAGTCGGCGATACGCAGTATTTT.

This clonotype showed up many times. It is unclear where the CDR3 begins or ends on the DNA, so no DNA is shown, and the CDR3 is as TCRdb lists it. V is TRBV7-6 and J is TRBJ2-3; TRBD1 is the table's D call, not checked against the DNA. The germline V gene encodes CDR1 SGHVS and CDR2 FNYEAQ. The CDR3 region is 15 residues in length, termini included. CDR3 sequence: CASSLAPTVADTQYF.

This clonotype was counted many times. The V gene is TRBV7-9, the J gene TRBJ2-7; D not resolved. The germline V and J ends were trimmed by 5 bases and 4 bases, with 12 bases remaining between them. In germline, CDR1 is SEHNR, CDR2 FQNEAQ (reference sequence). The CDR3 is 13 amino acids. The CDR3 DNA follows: TGTGCCAGCAGCCCCCCCTATGATTACGAGCAGTACTTC. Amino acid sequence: CASSPPYDYEQYF.

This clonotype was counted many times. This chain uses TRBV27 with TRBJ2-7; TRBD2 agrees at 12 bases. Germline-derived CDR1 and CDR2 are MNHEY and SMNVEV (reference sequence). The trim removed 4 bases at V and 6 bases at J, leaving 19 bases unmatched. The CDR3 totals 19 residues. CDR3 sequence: CASSWRPLAGGPGSGEQYF. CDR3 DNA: TGTGCCAGCAGTTGGAGGCCTCTAGCGGGAGGGCCAGGTTCAGGCGAGCAGTACTTC.

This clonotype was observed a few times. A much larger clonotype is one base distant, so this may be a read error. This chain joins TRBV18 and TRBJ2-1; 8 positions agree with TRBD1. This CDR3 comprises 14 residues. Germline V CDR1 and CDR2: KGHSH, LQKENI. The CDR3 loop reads CASSLGTGYDEQFF. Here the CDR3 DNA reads TGTGCCAGCTCCCTCGGGACAGGCTACGATGAGCAGTTCTTC.